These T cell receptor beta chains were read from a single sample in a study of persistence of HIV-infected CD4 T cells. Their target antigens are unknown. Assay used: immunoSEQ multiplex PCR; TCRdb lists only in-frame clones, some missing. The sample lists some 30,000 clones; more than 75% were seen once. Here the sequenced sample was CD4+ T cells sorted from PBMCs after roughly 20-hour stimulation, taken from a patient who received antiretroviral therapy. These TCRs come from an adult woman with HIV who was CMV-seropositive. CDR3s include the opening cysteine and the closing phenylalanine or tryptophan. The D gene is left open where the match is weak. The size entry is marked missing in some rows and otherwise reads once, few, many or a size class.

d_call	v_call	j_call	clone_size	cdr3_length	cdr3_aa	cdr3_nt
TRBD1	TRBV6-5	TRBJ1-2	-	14	CASKQGQGTSGYTF	TGTGCCAGCAAACAGGGACAGGGAACAAGCGGCTACACCTTC
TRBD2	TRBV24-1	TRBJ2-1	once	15	CATSTLAGEYNEQFF	TGTGCCACCAGTACCCTAGCGGGGGAGTACAATGAGCAGTTCTTC
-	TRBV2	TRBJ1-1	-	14	CASSGGTKFTEAFF	TGTGCCAGCAGTGGCGGGACAAAATTCACTGAAGCTTTCTTT
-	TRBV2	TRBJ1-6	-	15	CASIADRSYNSPLHF	TGTGCCAGCATAGCCGACCGGTCCTATAATTCACCCCTCCACTTT
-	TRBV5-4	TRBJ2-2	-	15	CASSLSRRGTGELFF	TGTGCCAGCAGCTTGTCGCGCAGGGGAACCGGGGAGCTGTTTTTT
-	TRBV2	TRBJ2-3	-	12	CASTQETYTQYF	TGTGCCAGCACTCAGGAGACTTATACGCAGTATTTT
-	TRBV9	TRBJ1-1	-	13	CASNRDWNTEAFF	TGTGCCAGCAACCGGGACTGGAACACTGAAGCTTTCTTT
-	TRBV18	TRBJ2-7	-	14	CASSPNGDSYEQYF	TGTGCCAGCTCACCAAACGGGGACTCCTACGAGCAGTACTTC
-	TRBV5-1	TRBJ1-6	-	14	CASSLTGQNSPLHF	TGCGCCAGCAGCTTGACAGGACAGAATTCACCCCTCCACTTT
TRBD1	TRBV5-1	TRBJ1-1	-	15	CASSITGTGITEAFF	TGCGCCAGCAGCATTACCGGGACAGGGATCACTGAAGCTTTCTTT
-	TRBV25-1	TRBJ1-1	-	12	CASTPGAGVAFF	TGTGCCAGCACCCCGGGGGCAGGGGTAGCTTTCTTT
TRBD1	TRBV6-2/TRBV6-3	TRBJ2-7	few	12	CASSSGQMVWYF	TGTGCCAGCAGTTCGGGACAGATGGTATGGTACTTC
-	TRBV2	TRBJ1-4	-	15	CASSELRGANEKLFF	TGTGCCAGCAGTGAACTCCGGGGAGCTAATGAAAAACTGTTTTTT
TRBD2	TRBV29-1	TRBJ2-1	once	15	CSVSPTSLRGDEQFF	TGCAGCGTTTCCCCGACTAGCCTTCGGGGGGATGAGCAGTTCTTC
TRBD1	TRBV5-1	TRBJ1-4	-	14	CASSLGGGNEKLFF	TGCGCCAGCAGCCTAGGGGGCGGGAATGAAAAACTGTTTTTT
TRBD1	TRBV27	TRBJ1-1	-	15	CASSFGTGANTEAFF	TGTGCCAGCAGTTTCGGGACAGGGGCAAACACTGAAGCTTTCTTT
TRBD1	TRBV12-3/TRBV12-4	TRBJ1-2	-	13	CASSRDRSIGYTF	TGTGCCAGCAGTCGGGACAGGTCTATAGGCTACACCTTC
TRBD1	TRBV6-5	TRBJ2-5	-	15	CASRGDTRGSETQYF	TGTGCCAGCAGGGGAGACACCAGGGGGTCAGAGACCCAGTACTTC
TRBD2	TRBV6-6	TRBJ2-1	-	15	CASCLAGGSYNEQFF	TGTGCCAGCTGCCTAGCGGGGGGGTCCTACAATGAGCAGTTCTTC
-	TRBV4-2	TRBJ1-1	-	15	CASSGIGQLLTEAFF	TGTGCCAGCAGCGGTATAGGACAGCTGCTCACTGAAGCTTTCTTT
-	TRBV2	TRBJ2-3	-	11	CASSQEDTQYF	TGTGCCAGCAGCCAGGAAGATACGCAGTATTTT
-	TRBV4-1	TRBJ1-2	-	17	CASSQDPGFGQNYGYTF	TGCGCCAGCAGCCAAGATCCCGGGTTTGGCCAAAACTATGGCTACACCTTC
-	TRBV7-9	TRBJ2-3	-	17	CASSLSRGPLRTDTQYF	TGTGCCAGCAGCTTGTCGCGGGGGCCCCTACGCACAGATACGCAGTATTTT
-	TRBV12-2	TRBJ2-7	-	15	CASRGRTSGIYEQYF	TGTGCAAGTCGGGGGCGAACTAGCGGGATCTACGAGCAGTACTTC
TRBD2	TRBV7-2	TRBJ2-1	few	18	CASSPRGNSGGAMSEQFF	TGTGCCAGCAGCCCAAGAGGAAATAGCGGGGGGGCCATGAGTGAGCAGTTCTTC
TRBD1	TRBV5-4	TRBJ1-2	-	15	CASSLPNTGGYGYTF	TGTGCCAGCAGCTTGCCGAATACAGGGGGATATGGCTACACCTTC
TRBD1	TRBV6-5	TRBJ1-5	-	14	CASSWTGGSQPQHF	TGTGCCAGCAGCTGGACAGGGGGCTCCCAGCCCCAGCATTTT
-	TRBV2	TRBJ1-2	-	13	CASNTGGLSGYTF	TGTGCCAGCAATACGGGGGGATTGTCTGGCTACACCTTC
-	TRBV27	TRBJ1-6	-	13	CASRVTVSGPLHF	TGTGCCAGCAGGGTGACAGTCTCTGGGCCCCTCCACTTT
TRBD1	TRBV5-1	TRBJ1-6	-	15	CASSLGGQGNSPLHF	TGCGCCAGCAGCTTGGGCGGACAGGGTAATTCACCCCTCCACTTT
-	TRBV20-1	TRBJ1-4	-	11	CSALDNEKLFF	TGCAGTGCTCTAGATAATGAAAAACTGTTTTTT
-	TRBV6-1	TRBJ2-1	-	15	CASSDRGGWDNEQFF	TGTGCCAGCAGTGACAGGGGAGGGTGGGACAATGAGCAGTTCTTC
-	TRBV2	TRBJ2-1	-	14	CASSDDSARHEQFF	TGTGCCAGCAGCGACGATTCAGCTCGCCATGAGCAGTTCTTC
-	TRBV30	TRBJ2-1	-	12	CAWSRRGNEQFF	TGTGCCTGGAGTCGAAGGGGAAATGAGCAGTTCTTC
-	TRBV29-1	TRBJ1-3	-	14	CSVVDSLSGNTIYF	TGCAGCGTCGTTGACAGCCTCTCTGGAAACACCATATATTTT
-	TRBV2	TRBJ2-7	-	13	CASSEDTGYEQYF	TGTGCCAGCAGTGAAGACACGGGCTACGAGCAGTACTTC
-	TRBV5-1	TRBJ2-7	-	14	CASSLEGRNYEQYF	TGCGCCAGCAGCTTAGAGGGACGGAACTACGAGCAGTACTTC
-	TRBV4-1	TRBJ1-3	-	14	CASSQVGPGNTIYF	TGCGCCAGCAGCCAAGTCGGGCCTGGAAACACCATATATTTT
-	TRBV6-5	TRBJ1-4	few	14	CASSFLGLGEKLFF	TGTGCCAGCAGTTTTCTGGGATTAGGTGAAAAACTGTTTTTT
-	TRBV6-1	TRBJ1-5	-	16	CASSEEGWESAQPQHF	TGTGCCAGCAGTGAAGAGGGGTGGGAATCAGCTCAGCCCCAGCATTTT
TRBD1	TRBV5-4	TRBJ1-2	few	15	CASRYPGTGGHGYTF	TGTGCCAGCAGGTACCCCGGGACAGGGGGACATGGCTACACCTTC
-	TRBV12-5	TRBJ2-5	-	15	CASGLPKPYQETQYF	TGTGCTAGTGGTTTGCCCAAACCGTACCAAGAGACCCAGTACTTC
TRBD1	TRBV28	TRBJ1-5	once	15	CASSFNPGTGKPQHF	TGTGCCAGCAGTTTCAACCCCGGGACAGGGAAGCCCCAGCATTTT